The entry below gives a single TCR beta chain sequence along with its context. Original processing methods: Amplification from reference gene primers served as the basis for estimated nucleated cell counts. TCRdb's table, derived via immunoSEQ multiplex PCR, lists solely in-frame clones and lacks some. V, J and clone size are taken as reported in that table, and D and trimming were inferred from the DNA itself. The table lists tens of thousands of clones, roughly 84% of them singletons. The data derive from a study of blood T cell repertoires in COVID-19. Looking at the study overall: COVID-19 samples collected from the United States, Italy and Spain covered acute and convalescent phases. The analysed material was cDNA or gDNA that came from T cells, B-cell-depleted T cells, or PBMCs.

Germline CDR1 GTSNPN, CDR2 SVGIG (reference sequence). V shed 2 bases and J shed 2 bases, with 12 bases lying between them. The CDR3 extends over 14 amino acids. The genes are TRBV30 and TRBJ1-2; D gene unclear. Sequencing was done on a sample of peripheral blood. The clonotype comes from a man between 40 and 49 years old with acute or convalescent COVID-19. The CDR3: CAWSINWENYGYTF. CDR3 nucleotides: TGTGCCTGGAGTATCAATTGGGAGAACTATGGCTACACCTTC.